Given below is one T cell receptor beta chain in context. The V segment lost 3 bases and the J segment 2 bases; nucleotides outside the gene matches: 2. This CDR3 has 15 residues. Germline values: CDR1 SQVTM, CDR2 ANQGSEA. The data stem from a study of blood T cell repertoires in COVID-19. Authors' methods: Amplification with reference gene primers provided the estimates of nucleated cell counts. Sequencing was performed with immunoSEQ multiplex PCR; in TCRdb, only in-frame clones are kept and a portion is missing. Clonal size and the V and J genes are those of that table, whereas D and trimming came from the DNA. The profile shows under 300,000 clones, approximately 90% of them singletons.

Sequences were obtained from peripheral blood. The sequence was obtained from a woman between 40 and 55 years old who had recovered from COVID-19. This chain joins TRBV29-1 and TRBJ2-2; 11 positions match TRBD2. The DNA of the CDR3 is TGCAGCGTTGACCTAGCGGGAGGAAACACCGGGGAGCTGTTTTTT. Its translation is CSVDLAGGNTGELFF.